Here is one T cell receptor beta chain with its context. These data originate in a study of blood T cell repertoires in COVID-19. Study background: In each case, the material was cDNA or gDNA derived from T cells, B-cell-depleted T cells, or PBMCs.

As originally analysed: Using reference gene primer amplification, nucleated cell counts were estimated. Repertoires were generated with immunoSEQ multiplex PCR, while TCRdb's copy carries only in-frame clones and drops some. The D gene and trimming were derived from the DNA, and the V and J assignments and clone size from that table. The sample has about 140,000 clones, over 60% seen once; the top ten hold roughly 10%. What was sequenced was peripheral blood. The source of this sequence is a woman between 45 and 60 years old with active or convalescent COVID-19.

As DNA, the CDR3 is TGTGCCAGCAGCTTTACTAGGCTATCGAAGGGTGAGCAGTTCTTC. Translation gives CASSFTRLSKGEQFF. V is TRBV5-8 and J is TRBJ2-1, with a weak D call TRBD2 (5 bases). The CDR3 covers 15 residues. From germline, CDR1 is SGHTS and CDR2 YDEGEE. Trimming left V 2 bases short and J 9 bases short, with 18 bases between.